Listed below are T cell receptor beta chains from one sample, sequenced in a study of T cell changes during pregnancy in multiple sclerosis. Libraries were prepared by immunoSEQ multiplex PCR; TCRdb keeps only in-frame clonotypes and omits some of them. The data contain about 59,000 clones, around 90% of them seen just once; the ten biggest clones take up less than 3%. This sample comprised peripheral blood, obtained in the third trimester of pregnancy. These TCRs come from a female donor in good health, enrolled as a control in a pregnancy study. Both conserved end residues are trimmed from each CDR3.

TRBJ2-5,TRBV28,ASSLVRDTQETQY
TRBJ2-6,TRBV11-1,ASTPVLAGEAGANVLT
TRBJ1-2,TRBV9,ASSTSGTYYGYT
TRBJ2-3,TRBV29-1,SASDRGSGY
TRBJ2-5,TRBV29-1,SAGKGLGAETQY
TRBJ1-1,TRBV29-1,SVGLQGSTEAF
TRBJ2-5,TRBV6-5,ASSYEGQGRETQY
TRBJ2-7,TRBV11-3,ASSLGREGTYEQY
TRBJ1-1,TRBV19,ASSIDRSTEAF
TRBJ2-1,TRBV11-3,ASSLEGGRGYNEQF
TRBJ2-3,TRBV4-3,ASSQEGLAGDTQY
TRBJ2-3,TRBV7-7,ASSLDRSDTQY